This is a list of T cell receptor beta chains from one sample in a study of beta chain features in type 1 diabetes. Produced via immunoSEQ multiplex PCR; TCRdb's table is partial and in-frame only. Found here are around 300,000 clones, about 15% of them singletons; the top ten hold roughly 0.015%. Sequenced sample: naive CD4+ T cells from blood. These receptors all come from a man younger than 30 with type 1 diabetes. Each CDR3 is given with its conserved first and last residue. D genes are given only for firm matches. The size of a clone is reported for some rows only, either as once, few or many, or as a class for expanded clones.

CDR3nt: TGTGCCACCAGCAGAGCGGGAGATCAGCCCCAGCATTTT; CDR3aa: CATSRAGDQPQHF; abundance: -; d_gene: -; j_gene: TRBJ1-5; v_gene: TRBV15
CDR3nt: TGTGCCAGCAGATCCCGGGACAGGGGAAGTGGCCAGTACTTC; CDR3aa: CASRSRDRGSGQYF; abundance: few; d_gene: TRBD1; j_gene: TRBJ2-5; v_gene: TRBV7-9
CDR3nt: TGTGCCAGCAGCGTATACGTTAATCGACAGGGAAAGTGTTACGAGCAGTACTTC; CDR3aa: CASSVYVNRQGKCYEQYF; abundance: -; d_gene: TRBD1; j_gene: TRBJ2-7; v_gene: TRBV9
CDR3nt: TGTGCCAGCAGCGACCGCCGGGGAGGGGATGAGCAGTTCTTC; CDR3aa: CASSDRRGGDEQFF; abundance: few; d_gene: TRBD2; j_gene: TRBJ2-1; v_gene: TRBV7-2
CDR3nt: TGTGCCACCAGCAGAGATCTGGGGACAGGGACCGTTTTT; CDR3aa: CATSRDLGTGTVF; abundance: few; d_gene: TRBD1; j_gene: TRBJ1-3; v_gene: TRBV15
CDR3nt: TGTGCCAGCAGCCCCGAGAACTCCTACAATGAGCAGTTCTTC; CDR3aa: CASSPENSYNEQFF; abundance: many; d_gene: -; j_gene: TRBJ2-1; v_gene: TRBV14
CDR3nt: TGCAGCTCCAGGGGCTACGAGCAGTACTTC; CDR3aa: CSSRGYEQYF; abundance: -; d_gene: -; j_gene: TRBJ2-7; v_gene: TRBV29-1
CDR3nt: TGTGCCAGCAGTTTTCAGGGATCCTACGAGCAGTACTTC; CDR3aa: CASSFQGSYEQYF; abundance: few; d_gene: -; j_gene: TRBJ2-7; v_gene: TRBV28
CDR3nt: TGCGCCAGCAGCGGCTCACGTATCGAGCAGTACTTC; CDR3aa: CASSGSRIEQYF; abundance: -; d_gene: -; j_gene: TRBJ2-7; v_gene: TRBV5-1
CDR3nt: TGTGCCAGCAGTGAATTGGGCTCTCCGCTCGATGAGCAGTTCTTC; CDR3aa: CASSELGSPLDEQFF; abundance: few; d_gene: -; j_gene: TRBJ2-1; v_gene: TRBV2
CDR3nt: TGTGCCAGCTCACAAGACAGGAACACTGAAGCTTTCTTT; CDR3aa: CASSQDRNTEAFF; abundance: few; d_gene: -; j_gene: TRBJ1-1; v_gene: TRBV18
CDR3nt: TGTGCCAGCAGCGCCCGCTCAGGCTATGGCTACACCTTC; CDR3aa: CASSARSGYGYTF; abundance: few; d_gene: -; j_gene: TRBJ1-2; v_gene: TRBV7-6
CDR3nt: TGTGCCTGGACCAATGGACAGGGGGTTACTGAAGCTTTCTTT; CDR3aa: CAWTNGQGVTEAFF; abundance: few; d_gene: TRBD1; j_gene: TRBJ1-1; v_gene: TRBV30
CDR3nt: TGTGCCAGCAGCGTAGTTGGCAGCTCCTACGAGCAGTACTTC; CDR3aa: CASSVVGSSYEQYF; abundance: -; d_gene: -; j_gene: TRBJ2-7; v_gene: TRBV9
CDR3nt: TGTGCCAGCAGTTACAAGAGGGCTGGGGCCAACGTCCTGACTTTC; CDR3aa: CASSYKRAGANVLTF; abundance: -; d_gene: -; j_gene: TRBJ2-6; v_gene: TRBV6-5
CDR3nt: TGTGCCAGCAGCGTACGCCAGGGGTCGAAAGAGACCCAGTACTTC; CDR3aa: CASSVRQGSKETQYF; abundance: -; d_gene: -; j_gene: TRBJ2-5; v_gene: TRBV9
CDR3nt: TGTGCCAGCAGCTTAGGGAGGGCATGGAATGAAAAACTGTTTTTT; CDR3aa: CASSLGRAWNEKLFF; abundance: -; d_gene: -; j_gene: TRBJ1-4; v_gene: TRBV11-2
CDR3nt: TGCGCCAGCAGAAGGGCGGGACTCTCAACCAATGAGCAGTTCTTC; CDR3aa: CASRRAGLSTNEQFF; abundance: -; d_gene: -; j_gene: TRBJ2-1; v_gene: TRBV5-1
CDR3nt: TGTGCCAGCAGTAGGACAGGGAACACTGAAGCTTTCTTT; CDR3aa: CASSRTGNTEAFF; abundance: few; d_gene: TRBD1; j_gene: TRBJ1-1; v_gene: TRBV6-1
CDR3nt: TGTGCCAGCAGCACCCTAGCGGGAGAACGATACAATGAGCAGTTCTTC; CDR3aa: CASSTLAGERYNEQFF; abundance: few; d_gene: TRBD2; j_gene: TRBJ2-1; v_gene: TRBV7-9
CDR3nt: TGCGCCAGCAGCCACCCGCCCAGGGGGCGTGAAAAACTGTTTTTT; CDR3aa: CASSHPPRGREKLFF; abundance: -; d_gene: TRBD1; j_gene: TRBJ1-4; v_gene: TRBV4-1
CDR3nt: TGTGCCAGCAGTTCCAGAGGGACTAGCAAGGCCGCAGATACGCAGTATTTT; CDR3aa: CASSSRGTSKAADTQYF; abundance: -; d_gene: TRBD2; j_gene: TRBJ2-3; v_gene: TRBV27
CDR3nt: TGTGCCAGCAGCTTAGGTCCGGGACACGGCGAGCCCCAGCATTTT; CDR3aa: CASSLGPGHGEPQHF; abundance: -; d_gene: -; j_gene: TRBJ1-5; v_gene: TRBV7-2
CDR3nt: TGCGCCAGCAGCCAGGGACTCCCATCCTACGAGCAGTACTTC; CDR3aa: CASSQGLPSYEQYF; abundance: -; d_gene: -; j_gene: TRBJ2-7; v_gene: TRBV4-3
CDR3nt: TGTGCCAGCAGCGTAGGGACAGGTCTACAAGAGACCCAGTACTTC; CDR3aa: CASSVGTGLQETQYF; abundance: -; d_gene: TRBD1; j_gene: TRBJ2-5; v_gene: TRBV5-4
CDR3nt: TGTGCCAGCAGCTTAGGGACAGGGGTCTACGAGCAGTACTTC; CDR3aa: CASSLGTGVYEQYF; abundance: few; d_gene: TRBD1; j_gene: TRBJ2-7; v_gene: TRBV11-2